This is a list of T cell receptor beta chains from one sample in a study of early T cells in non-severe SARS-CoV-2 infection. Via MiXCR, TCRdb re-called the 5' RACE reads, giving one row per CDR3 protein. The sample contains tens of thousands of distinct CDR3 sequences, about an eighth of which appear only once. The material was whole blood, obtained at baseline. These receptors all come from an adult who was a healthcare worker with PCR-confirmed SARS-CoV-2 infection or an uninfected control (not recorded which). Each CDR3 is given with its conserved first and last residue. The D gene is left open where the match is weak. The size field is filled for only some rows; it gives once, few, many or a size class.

DNA: TGCGCCAGCAGCTTGGGGGACCGCAATCAGCCCCAGCATTTT
CDR3: CASSLGDRNQPQHF
size: -
V: TRBV5-1
D: -
J: TRBJ1-5

DNA: TGTGCCAGCAGCCCGACGCCTGCGACAGCTGGCTACACCTTC
CDR3: CASSPTPATAGYTF
size: few
V: TRBV5-5
D: -
J: TRBJ1-2

DNA: TGTGCCAGCAGCCCCACCATAACTAGCGGGAGTGTCGAGCAGTACTTC
CDR3: CASSPTITSGSVEQYF
size: few
V: TRBV5-5
D: TRBD2
J: TRBJ2-7

DNA: TGTGCCACCAGCAGAGATGGAATTCGAAGCGAGCAGTACTTC
CDR3: CATSRDGIRSEQYF
size: many
V: TRBV15
D: -
J: TRBJ2-7

DNA: TGTGCCAGCAGCTCAATCAGGTTTGAGCAGTTCTTC
CDR3: CASSSIRFEQFF
size: many
V: TRBV11-2
D: -
J: TRBJ2-1

DNA: TGTGCCAGCAGTTTGCGGGATAGCACAGATACGCAGTATTTT
CDR3: CASSLRDSTDTQYF
size: many
V: TRBV12-3/TRBV12-4
D: -
J: TRBJ2-3

DNA: TGTGCCAGCAGGAGGACAGGGTTACTCGGGGAGCTGTTTTTT
CDR3: CASRRTGLLGELFF
size: -
V: TRBV12-3/TRBV12-4
D: TRBD1
J: TRBJ2-2

DNA: TGTGCCACCAGCAGAAATAGGGGACAGGGCGTATCTGGGGCCAACGTCCTGACTTTC
CDR3: CATSRNRGQGVSGANVLTF
size: many
V: TRBV15
D: TRBD1
J: TRBJ2-6

DNA: TGTGCCAGTAGTACGGCGGTGAGCAGCACAGATACGCAGTATTTT
CDR3: CASSTAVSSTDTQYF
size: many
V: TRBV19
D: -
J: TRBJ2-3

DNA: TGCAGTGCTAGGCTCGCGGGCAACGAGCAGTACTTC
CDR3: CSARLAGNEQYF
size: -
V: TRBV20-1
D: -
J: TRBJ2-7

DNA: TGTGCCAGCACCAAGGGGTGGACCGGCTACGAGCAGTACTTC
CDR3: CASTKGWTGYEQYF
size: -
V: TRBV13
D: -
J: TRBJ2-7

DNA: TGTGCCAGCTCTCTCTCCGGGGGGGTAACTAAGAAGATCCAGTACTTC
CDR3: CASSLSGGVTKKIQYF
size: many
V: TRBV12-3/TRBV12-4
D: TRBD2
J: TRBJ2-5

DNA: TGTGCCAGCAGTAGGACCCAAACGAACACCGGGGAGCTGTTTTTT
CDR3: CASSRTQTNTGELFF
size: few
V: TRBV6-5
D: -
J: TRBJ2-2

DNA: TGTGCCAGCAGCCAATTCACAGATACGCAGTATTTT
CDR3: CASSQFTDTQYF
size: many
V: TRBV7-9
D: -
J: TRBJ2-3

DNA: TGCAGCGTTCGCGGCTACAATGAGCAGTTCTTC
CDR3: CSVRGYNEQFF
size: -
V: TRBV29-1
D: -
J: TRBJ2-1

DNA: TGTGCCAGCAGCTCCGGGACACGTAGCAATCAGCCCCAGCATTTT
CDR3: CASSSGTRSNQPQHF
size: few
V: TRBV28
D: -
J: TRBJ1-5

DNA: TGTGCCAGCAGCTTATTTGAAGGCACCCTAGGGGAGCAGTTCTTC
CDR3: CASSLFEGTLGEQFF
size: many
V: TRBV7-8
D: -
J: TRBJ2-1

DNA: TGTGCCTGGAGTGTAAGAGGTAGCTGGGGGGATCAGCCCCAGCATTTT
CDR3: CAWSVRGSWGDQPQHF
size: few
V: TRBV30
D: -
J: TRBJ1-5

DNA: TGTGCCAGCAGCGTACTAGCCAGGGGCGCCACAGCCCAGTACTTC
CDR3: CASSVLARGATAQYF
size: -
V: TRBV9
D: -
J: TRBJ2-5

DNA: TGCGCCAGCAAACCCTTGGGAAAAGGATCCCGGCGGACTGAAGCTTTCTTT
CDR3: CASKPLGKGSRRTEAFF
size: many
V: TRBV5-1
D: -
J: TRBJ1-1

DNA: TGTGCCAGCAGTTATCGGGACATCACTTGGGCTGAAGCTTTCTTT
CDR3: CASSYRDITWAEAFF
size: -
V: TRBV6-2/TRBV6-3
D: -
J: TRBJ1-1

DNA: TGTGCCAGCAGCTTAGATCTAGAAGGGGTGGAGGATCCCGGGGAGCTGTTTTTT
CDR3: CASSLDLEGVEDPGELFF
size: few
V: TRBV11-2
D: -
J: TRBJ2-2

DNA: TGCGCCAGCAGTGCACAGAAACACTACGAGCAGTACTTC
CDR3: CASSAQKHYEQYF
size: many
V: TRBV10-2
D: -
J: TRBJ2-7

DNA: TGTGCCAGCAGCAAAGAACCCCTGACAGGCAATGAGCAGTTCTTC
CDR3: CASSKEPLTGNEQFF
size: few
V: TRBV3-1
D: -
J: TRBJ2-1

DNA: TGTGCCAGCTTTCGCGAGGAGAGGGAGACCCAGTACTTC
CDR3: CASFREERETQYF
size: many
V: TRBV2
D: -
J: TRBJ2-5

DNA: TGTGCCAGCAGAGGGACAGGGCTGGACATTCAGTACTTC
CDR3: CASRGTGLDIQYF
size: -
V: TRBV6-2/TRBV6-3
D: TRBD1
J: TRBJ2-4

DNA: TGTGCCAGCAGTGCAAGGGACAGCCTCAATTCACCCCTCCACTTT
CDR3: CASSARDSLNSPLHF
size: few
V: TRBV12-3/TRBV12-4
D: TRBD1
J: TRBJ1-6

DNA: TGCGCCAGCAGCTTGGACGGGCAACCCAATCAGCCCCAGCATTTT
CDR3: CASSLDGQPNQPQHF
size: few
V: TRBV5-1
D: -
J: TRBJ1-5

DNA: TGCGCCAGCAGCATGGGACAGTCGCAAGAGACCCAGTACTTC
CDR3: CASSMGQSQETQYF
size: -
V: TRBV5-1
D: TRBD1
J: TRBJ2-5

DNA: TGCGCCAGCAGCTCGGACAGCCGTAGCACCGGGGAGCTGTTTTTT
CDR3: CASSSDSRSTGELFF
size: -
V: TRBV5-1
D: -
J: TRBJ2-2

DNA: TGTGCCAGCAGCAGCCCTCCTCTAGTCCCGAGCACAGATACGCAGTATTTT
CDR3: CASSSPPLVPSTDTQYF
size: few
V: TRBV7-9
D: -
J: TRBJ2-3

DNA: TGTGCCAGCAGCTCTACTTTACCGTACGAGCAGTACTTC
CDR3: CASSSTLPYEQYF
size: many
V: TRBV7-8
D: -
J: TRBJ2-7

DNA: TGTGCCAGCGTGGTGGCGAACACTGAAGCTTTCTTT
CDR3: CASVVANTEAFF
size: -
V: TRBV6-6
D: -
J: TRBJ1-1

DNA: TGTGCCACCTCCGGGACAGTATACAATGAGCAGTTCTTC
CDR3: CATSGTVYNEQFF
size: -
V: TRBV24-1
D: TRBD1
J: TRBJ2-1

DNA: TGTGCCAGCAGTCCCCCCGTCGGGAGTATACAAGAGACCCAGTACTTC
CDR3: CASSPPVGSIQETQYF
size: -
V: TRBV12-3/TRBV12-4
D: -
J: TRBJ2-5

DNA: TGTGCTAGTGGTAGTGGTCAACGGGACAGAGAGCAGTTCTTC
CDR3: CASGSGQRDREQFF
size: -
V: TRBV12-5
D: TRBD1
J: TRBJ2-1

DNA: TGTGCCAGCAGCCAAGATCCCGGGGGGGTAACGGAGCAGTTCTTC
CDR3: CASSQDPGGVTEQFF
size: -
V: TRBV3-1
D: TRBD2
J: TRBJ2-1

DNA: TGTGCCAGCAGCCGAACTGCCGGGACAGGGTTTAAATCTGCGACCCACGAGCAGTACTTC
CDR3: CASSRTAGTGFKSATHEQYF
size: -
V: TRBV11-2
D: TRBD1
J: TRBJ2-7

DNA: TGTGCCAGCAGCGTAGGGGGCAGCTCCTACGAGCAGTACTTC
CDR3: CASSVGGSSYEQYF
size: few
V: TRBV9
D: -
J: TRBJ2-7

DNA: TGTGCCAGTCGGACCGGGACAGGGGCCTACGAGCAGTACTTC
CDR3: CASRTGTGAYEQYF
size: once
V: TRBV2
D: TRBD1
J: TRBJ2-7

DNA: TGTGCCAGCAGCCAAGATACGCTAGCGGGAGGGAGCACAGATACGCAGTATTTT
CDR3: CASSQDTLAGGSTDTQYF
size: many
V: TRBV4-2
D: TRBD2
J: TRBJ2-3

DNA: TGCGCCAGCAGCTTGGAACAGACTGGAGTATACGAGCAGTACTTC
CDR3: CASSLEQTGVYEQYF
size: few
V: TRBV5-1
D: -
J: TRBJ2-7